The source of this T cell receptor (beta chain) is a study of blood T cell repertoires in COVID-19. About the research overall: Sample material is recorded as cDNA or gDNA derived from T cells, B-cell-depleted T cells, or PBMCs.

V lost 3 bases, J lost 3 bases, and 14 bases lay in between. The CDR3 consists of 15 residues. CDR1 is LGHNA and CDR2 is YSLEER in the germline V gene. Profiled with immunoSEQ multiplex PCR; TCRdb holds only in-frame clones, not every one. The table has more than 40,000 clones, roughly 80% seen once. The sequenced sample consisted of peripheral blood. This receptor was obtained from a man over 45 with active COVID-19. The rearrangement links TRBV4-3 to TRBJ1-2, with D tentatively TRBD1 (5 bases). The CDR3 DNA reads TGCGCCAGCAGCCAGGGGCGGGACCCATACTATGGCTACACCTTC. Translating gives CASSQGRDPYYGYTF.